This is a list of T cell receptor beta chains from one sample in a study of a mutant IDH1 vaccine in newly diagnosed glioma. For these TCRs, the target antigens are not known. Clones were read by immunoSEQ multiplex PCR, and TCRdb kept only the in-frame ones, dropping some. The sample gives some 33,000 clones, around 82% of which show up once; approximately 25% is in the top ten. Sequences were derived from PBMCs, sampled from a glioma patient whose treatment included an IDH1 peptide vaccine. The receptor source for this set is a man aged 25-40 years with glioma. The conserved cysteine and the conserved F or W are not part of the CDR3 here. D genes are given only for firm matches. Part of the rows lack a size; the others show once, few, many or a class for expanded clones.

size,V,length,J,D,CDR3
.,TRBV6-4,14,TRBJ1-2,.,ASSDSIPSGYYGYT
.,TRBV19,12,TRBJ2-7,TRBD2,ASSRAGGEYEQY
.,TRBV27,11,TRBJ1-1,.,ASSTGRYTEAF
.,TRBV5-6,14,TRBJ2-1,TRBD2,ASSLGGGSLGNEQF
.,TRBV29-1,11,TRBJ2-2,.,SVDGGRDGELF
once,TRBV4-1,14,TRBJ2-2,TRBD2,ASSLGLAENTGELF
.,TRBV25-1,10,TRBJ1-2,.,ASSADSYGYT
.,TRBV5-6,11,TRBJ2-3,.,ASSLGPVRTQY
.,TRBV25-1,11,TRBJ2-7,.,ASRGQASYEQY
.,TRBV4-1,13,TRBJ2-3,TRBD2,ASSDLAGGTDTQY
few,TRBV6-4,12,TRBJ1-1,.,ASSDRGGGTEAF
.,TRBV15,14,TRBJ1-5,.,ATSRDTGFGAQPQH
.,TRBV18,12,TRBJ2-7,.,ASSPPLAGHEQY
.,TRBV6-6,14,TRBJ1-5,TRBD1,ASSYSQGAGNQPQH
.,TRBV4-1,16,TRBJ1-5,.,ASSQGFGGGLGNQPQH
.,TRBV6-1,12,TRBJ2-5,.,ASTFSGLRETQY
.,TRBV5-1,15,TRBJ2-5,.,ASSLGFGAPAQETQY
.,TRBV6-6,12,TRBJ2-7,.,ASTRGREIYEQY
.,TRBV18,14,TRBJ2-2,TRBD2,ASSPESGSPPGELF
.,TRBV18,11,TRBJ1-2,.,ASSPMGSYGYT
.,TRBV5-1,15,TRBJ2-7,TRBD2,ASSSMVASGFSYEQY
once,TRBV29-1,10,TRBJ2-7,TRBD1,SVTTGGYEQY
.,TRBV5-1,12,TRBJ2-3,.,ASSLGHDGDTQY
.,TRBV5-6,13,TRBJ1-2,TRBD1,ASSAVGTGGIGYT
.,TRBV19,12,TRBJ1-1,TRBD1,ASTSGQSYTEAF
.,TRBV2,12,TRBJ2-3,.,ASILTRAPDTQY
.,TRBV15,11,TRBJ1-1,.,ATSIRMNTEAF
.,TRBV7-2,10,TRBJ1-6,.,ASSPGPQGLH
.,TRBV11-2,10,TRBJ2-7,.,ASSSTGYEQY
.,TRBV5-6,14,TRBJ2-3,.,ASSLSRRGGTDTQY
.,TRBV2,12,TRBJ2-7,TRBD1,ASTRDRGLYEQY
.,TRBV21-1,15,TRBJ1-3,.,ASSKGQTALSGNTIY
.,TRBV7-8,14,TRBJ1-4,.,ASSSQGRGLSEKLF
.,TRBV4-1,12,TRBJ2-7,.,ASSFRDDSYEQY
.,TRBV7-3,10,TRBJ1-1,.,ASGLTGLRAF
.,TRBV7-9,13,TRBJ1-4,TRBD1,ASSDRVGVNEKLF
.,TRBV28,12,TRBJ1-4,TRBD1,ASGPDRGNEKLF
medium-sized,TRBV10-1,13,TRBJ1-5,.,ASSRFGPREQPQH
.,TRBV6-5,14,TRBJ1-5,.,ASSYSGLGGNQPQH
.,TRBV5-1,14,TRBJ1-3,.,ASSLGPTRSGNTIY
few,TRBV7-9,13,TRBJ1-6,.,ASREGGGNNSPLH
.,TRBV7-8,15,TRBJ1-5,TRBD1,ASSQDRGGYSNQPQH
.,TRBV27,14,TRBJ2-3,.,ASSSIPGLRTDTQY
.,TRBV27,11,TRBJ1-2,.,ASSHPPYYGYT
.,TRBV6-5,11,TRBJ1-5,.,ASSITGFQPQH
few,TRBV10-2,13,TRBJ1-5,TRBD1,ASSVNRGPGQPQH
.,TRBV27,16,TRBJ2-3,TRBD1,ASSSIWDRTPSTDTQY
.,TRBV10-3,13,TRBJ2-7,.,AISEPGVGAYEQY
once,TRBV30,12,TRBJ2-5,.,AWSANRDQETQY
.,TRBV27,13,TRBJ2-5,.,ASRAPGFRQETQY
.,TRBV19,12,TRBJ1-5,.,ASSIRDSNQPQH
.,TRBV5-4,11,TRBJ1-4,.,ASSLVGNEKLF